This T cell receptor beta chain was recovered during a study of coeliac disease (dated by TCRdb to the early 2020s). General notes on the study: Coeliac patients were categorised as having newly diagnosed active disease, refractory coeliac disease type I, or disease controlled by a gluten-free diet. Because high-resolution HLA typing was not available, biased TRBV7-2 usage was examined as a proof of principle. Next-generation sequencing of rearranged TRB and TRG CDR3 regions was used on small intestinal lymphocyte fractions taken from coeliac and non-coeliac patients. The goal was to describe the TR repertoires of small intestinal T cells in active coeliac disease, in refractory type I coeliac disease, and in coeliac disease treated with a gluten-free diet. The full study included approximately 30 patients: about 22 with serologically confirmed coeliac disease and 8 controls with non-small intestinal disorders. TRB sequencing was successfully performed on samples from under 35 subjects, among which around 25 paired bulk unsorted intraepithelial and lamina propria cell samples were included. Broader findings and caveats from the paper: The authors judged the approach to be unsuitable for unbiased detection of gliadin-specific T cells, because gliadin-specific T cells are scarce and rarely shared between patients. TRB repertoires were mostly private, with most amino acid sequences found in only one sample, and V-gene usage showed no significant difference between disease groups. Published gliadin-specific TRB sequences were found in about 50% of the 18 coeliac lamina propria samples but in only 1 of 6 controls. The separation of intraepithelial from lamina propria cells did not yield high-purity fractions, so cross-contamination between compartments was possible. TRB and TRG repertoires of active coeliac intraepithelial and lamina propria samples showed lower clonality than controls, suggesting recruitment of diverse T cells.

The method behind the library was the immunoSEQ multiplex PCR assay. The TR loci underwent multiplexed PCR amplification, with J gene segments targeted by reverse primers and V gene segments targeted by forward primers. The amplified CDR3 regions were sequenced using the Illumina HiSeq System. For the original study's pipeline: Closely related reads were merged with a nearest-neighbour algorithm so that PCR and sequencing errors were removed and data were collapsed into unique sequences. Repertoires were summarised by clonality and by T cell density, defined as TR molecules per amount of genomic DNA input. Public TRs were defined as CDR3 amino acid sequences in at least 80% of unsorted samples, then tested for differential abundance between coeliac and control samples. Every lamina propria sample was checked against a list of 200 to 250 published gliadin-specific TRB sequences. Kruskal-Wallis tests followed by Dunn post-tests were used to test for differences in clonality and density between disease groups. Sourced from immuneACCESS, this table was stored by TCRdb with only in-frame sequences that have V and J called. A share of the clones is absent; for the studies checked, an unresolved V gene accounts for under half, and the remainder has no known explanation. V, J and clone size reflect that table, while D and trimming were determined from the DNA. The sample table lists 5,500 to 7,500 clones, around 70% of them with a count of one. 7.5% to 10% of the sample is taken by the ten largest.

Notes on this clone: It has no known antigen specificity. No per-base quality is available; no much larger clone lies one base away.

Aliquots of approximately 500,000 cells were frozen in DMSO/FBS in liquid nitrogen, and one aliquot per fraction was used for sequencing. All 30 or so patients in the study underwent endoscopy and small intestinal biopsy. Lamina propria cells were released by collagenase digestion of the biopsy tissue left over after intraepithelial cell isolation. Genomic DNA was extracted from frozen unsorted cell fractions using the Qiagen DNeasy blood extraction kit. Taken from cysteine to phenylalanine, the CDR3 has 15 residues. This entry keeps only the CDR3 DNA: 45 bases, framed from base 1. For CDR1 and CDR2, the germline V gene lists SGHTA and FQGTGA. Trimming takes 1 base from V and 9 bases from J, and the germline ends sit 16 bases apart.

Sequencing was performed on lymphocytes from the gut lamina propria. This specimen's cell subset or site label, per the study, means: lamina propria cell (LPC) fraction of small intestinal biopsy. In this chain, TRBV7-3 is recombined with TRBJ2-1; the D region possibly corresponds to TRBD2 (5 bases align). This receptor was taken from a man in his 70s with active celiac disease. This receptor has the CDR3 CASSLIGGPPREQFF. In nucleotides, the sequence is TGTGCCAGCAGCTTAATAGGCGGGCCCCCGCGTGAGCAGTTCTTC.